This paragraph reports one TCR beta chain. As yet, its antigen is unknown. Relying on iRepertoire HTBI primers and Arm-PCR of CDR3 regions, the team built TCR beta libraries. In TCRdb, the multiplex PCR reads were re-called with MiXCR into one record per CDR3 protein. The sample records under 300,000 distinct CDR3 sequences, around 20% being singletons. The ends lost 6 bases at V and 2 bases at J; junction bases unmatched: 8. This CDR3 contains 16 residues. Per the germline V gene, CDR1 is SNHLY and CDR2 is FYNNEI. The sample originates from a study of regulatory T cells in long-lasting Graves disease. Across the study: Less than 3 months of antithyroid drugs had been taken by newly diagnosed Graves' patients. General study findings and limits: It was in persistent disease that TRBV28, TRBJ1-2 and TRBJ2-5 were favored. Reduced TCR diversity was observed in persistent Graves' patients versus newly diagnosed patients.

Time point denoted: newly diagnosed GD, antithyroid drugs for less than 3 months. Scientists built the TCR library using RNA that was extracted from PBMCs. Collection of peripheral blood (roughly 9.3 milliliters) was done using EDTA tubes. The TCR sequence derives from a female donor with Graves disease. V gene TRBV2 combines with J gene TRBJ2-1; 9 positions match TRBD1. This sample comprised peripheral blood mononuclear cells (PBMCs), obtained at new diagnosis, from a patient treated with antithyroid drugs. The CDR3 bases are TGTGCCAGCAGAAGCCGGGACAGGGATCCCTACAATGAGCAGTTCTTC. It specifies CASRSRDRDPYNEQFF.